The 25 T cell receptor beta chains below were found in one sample sequenced in a study of T-cell reconstitution after alpha-beta-depleted transplantation in children. Preparation of the TCRbeta library used unique molecular identifiers. TCRdb reprocessed the PCR reads with MiXCR, giving one entry per CDR3 protein. Of around 240,000 distinct CDR3 sequences listed, 7.5% to 9.5% are singletons. The sample here was PBMCs, mostly from graft donor cells, taken 180 days after TCRalphabeta/CD19-depleted stem cell transplant. The receptor set was obtained from a male patient younger than 18 who had a stem cell transplant for acute lymphoblastic leukemia, so the T cells may come from the graft donor.

This clonotype has a count of ten or more. The V gene is TRBV28, the J gene TRBJ1-1; 8 nucleotides agree with TRBD1. V lost 6 bases, J lost 3 bases, and 6 bases stayed unmatched. The CDR3 runs 14 residues. Germline V gene lookup returns CDR1 MDHEN and CDR2 SYDVKM. CDR3 sequence reads: CASSPQGGYTEAFF. The CDR3 DNA sequence: TGTGCCAGCAGCCCACAGGGGGGCTACACTGAAGCTTTCTTT.

The chain combines TRBV18 with TRBJ2-7, with 7 bases lining up with TRBD1. The CDR3 runs 14 residues. The V gene end was trimmed by 2 bases and the J gene end by 9 bases; junction bases not matched to a gene: 10. Germline V gene data show CDR1 as KGHSH and CDR2 as LQKENI. The CDR3, as DNA: TGTGCCAGCTCACCAACAGGGGTCGGTTTGGGGCAGTACTTC. Translated: CASSPTGVGLGQYF.

This clonotype has a count of ten or more. The J gene is TRBJ2-5, the V gene TRBV5-8, with TRBD2 matching 7 bases. Germline CDR1 is SGHTS and CDR2 is YDEGEE. This CDR3 contains 17 residues. After removal of 0 bases from V and 4 bases from J, the junction contained 12 bases not matched to a gene. The CDR3 reads CASSLAILRASGETQYF. In nucleotides, the CDR3 is TGTGCCAGCAGCTTGGCCATTTTAAGGGCTAGCGGAGAGACCCAGTACTTC.

This clonotype came up many times. The chain employs TRBV10-2 and TRBJ2-3, with D possibly matching TRBD2 (6 bases). CDR3 length: 13 residues. Germline V gene data show CDR1 as WSHSY and CDR2 as SAAADI. Deletions cut 1 base from V and 4 bases from J, with 6 bases between. CDR3 in DNA: TGCGCCAGCAGTGAGTGGGGGGCAGATACGCAGTATTTT. This translates into CASSEWGADTQYF.

This clonotype was counted many times. The rearrangement joins TRBV9 to TRBJ2-3; no firm D call. V was shortened by 0 bases and J by 0 bases, with 8 bases between the two germline ends. The CDR3 loop spans 15 amino acids. Germline V gene sequence: CDR1 SGDLS, CDR2 YYNGEE. CDR3 DNA: TGTGCCAGCAGCGTAGCCGGACGGAGCACAGATACGCAGTATTTT. This translates into CASSVAGRSTDTQYF.

As regards this clonotype: A read error may be the cause here, since a much bigger clone is one base away. The rearrangement joins TRBV4-3 to TRBJ1-2, with a weak D call TRBD1 (5 bases). The V end lost 0 bases, the J end lost 5 bases, and 13 bases lay between the germline ends. The CDR3 spans 15 residues. CDR1 is LGHNA and CDR2 is YSLEER in the germline V gene. CDR3 loop: CASSQDGGRSYGYTF. The CDR3 DNA reads as TGCGCCAGCAGCCAAGATGGGGGACGGAGTTATGGCTACACCTTC.

The table lists this clonotype with a few counts. The rearrangement joins TRBV12-3 or TRBV12-4 to TRBJ2-7; D ambiguous. The CDR3 totals 16 residues. Trimming pared 5 bases from V and 5 bases from J, leaving 22 bases between. The CDR3 nucleotides read TGTGCCAGCAGTCCAACCGCCAGAACCTATCACCACGAGCAGTACTTC. Its protein is CASSPTARTYHHEQYF.

This clonotype was observed at least ten times. The CDR3 nucleotides read TGTGCCAGCAGTCCCTGGACCCCCCAGGATGAGCAGTTCTTC. Translating it yields CASSPWTPQDEQFF. The rearrangement links TRBV28 to TRBJ2-1; the D is unclear. CDR1 and CDR2 (germline): MDHEN, SYDVKM. The ends were cut back, 5 bases at V and 8 bases at J, with 16 bases in the middle. The CDR3 extends over 14 amino acids.

This clonotype came up many times. The genes are TRBV18 and TRBJ2-2; 10 bases match TRBD1. The germline gives CDR1 KGHSH, CDR2 LQKENI. This CDR3 contains 17 residues. The J segment lost 4 bases and the V segment lost 3 bases, leaving 8 bases of the junction unmatched. DNA for the CDR3: TGTGCCAGCTCACCCGCAAGGACAGGGGGAAGCACCGGGGAGCTGTTTTTT. It specifies CASSPARTGGSTGELFF.

This clonotype was observed at least ten times. The V and J genes are TRBV27 and TRBJ2-5; 7 bases align to TRBD1. Germline V gives CDR1 MNHEY, CDR2 SMNVEV (reference sequence). The CDR3 has 15 residues. The V gene end was trimmed by 6 bases and the J gene end by 2 bases; junction bases not matched to a gene: 9. The CDR3 nucleotides read TGTGCCAGCAGCCTCGGACAGGTACGGCAAGAGACCCAGTACTTC. It is translated as CASSLGQVRQETQYF.

This clonotype was detected ten times or more. CDR3 in DNA: TGTGCCAGCAGTCCGACAGGGTTTTACTCTGGAAACACCATATATTTT. Translated, it gives CASSPTGFYSGNTIYF. The chain recombines TRBV27 with TRBJ1-3, with TRBD1 matching over 7 bases. After removal of 5 bases from V and 0 bases from J, the junction contained 7 bases not matched to a gene. The CDR3 spans 16 residues. CDR1 is MNHEY, CDR2 SMNVEV, per germline (reference sequence).

This clonotype was detected ten times or more. The genes are TRBV10-3 and TRBJ2-1, with 9 positions matching TRBD2. The CDR3 spans 18 residues. The germline gives CDR1 ENHRY, CDR2 SYGVKD. Trimming took 3 bases from V and 6 from J; bases not matched to a gene: 15. The CDR3 DNA is TGTGCCATCAGTGACCCCCCCTGGAGTAGCGGGAGAAGCAATGAGCAGTTCTTC. This encodes CAISDPPWSSGRSNEQFF.

This clonotype was counted many times. V gene TRBV20-1 combines with J gene TRBJ1-1; TRBD1 matches 8 bases. From germline, CDR1 is DFQATT and CDR2 SNEGSKA (reference sequence). The length of the CDR3 is 13 residues. CDR3 region: CRGTGSVRTEAFF. The CDR3 coding sequence is TGCAGGGGGACAGGATCGGTAAGAACTGAAGCTTTCTTT.

In its sample, this clonotype was seen many times. The chain has TRBV10-3 and TRBJ2-5; 7 nucleotides align to TRBD1. V trimming: 8 bases; J trimming: 5 bases; junction bases outside the gene matches: 8. The CDR3 has 13 residues. Germline values: CDR1 ENHRY, CDR2 SYGVKD. The CDR3 DNA reads as TGTGCCATCGGGCAGGGGGTAGTCGAGACCCAGTACTTC. Protein: CAIGQGVVETQYF.

This chain joins TRBV20-1 and TRBJ2-3; D call uncertain. Germline lookup yields CDR1 DFQATT and CDR2 SNEGSKA (reference sequence). This CDR3 is built from 15 residues. V was clipped by 6 bases and J by 0 bases, with 16 bases between them. The CDR3 DNA follows: TGCAGTGCCAATACGCTTTTGGGGAGCACAGATACGCAGTATTTT. Translation: CSANTLLGSTDTQYF.

This clonotype has ten or more counts. The J gene is TRBJ2-2, the V gene TRBV4-2; TRBD2 might be the D (6 bases). Per germline, CDR1 LGHNA and CDR2 YNFKEQ. V lost 0 bases, J lost 1 base, and 9 bases lay in between. CDR3 length: 16 amino acids. The CDR3 DNA reads TGTGCCAGCAGCCAAGAACTAGCTGTGAACACCGGGGAGCTGTTTTTT. It yields the protein CASSQELAVNTGELFF.

This clonotype was counted ten times or more. The chain is built from TRBV12-3 or TRBV12-4 and TRBJ1-5, with TRBD1 identical over 7 bases. The V segment lost 2 bases and the J segment 0 bases; nucleotides outside the gene matches: 10. The CDR3 length is 18 residues. CDR3 sequence: CASSLRSGGGYSNQPQHF. The CDR3 DNA is TGTGCCAGCAGTTTAAGGTCAGGGGGTGGATATAGCAATCAGCCCCAGCATTTT.

This clonotype was counted ten times or more. This chain connects TRBV2 to TRBJ2-2; 9 bases line up with TRBD2. The V gene end was trimmed by 7 bases and the J gene end by 7 bases; junction bases not matched to a gene: 1. The CDR3 has 12 amino acids. Germline V gives CDR1 SNHLY, CDR2 FYNNEI. The CDR3, as DNA: TGTGCCAGCAAGCGGGAGGTCGGGGAGCTGTTTTTT. It specifies CASKREVGELFF. The whole variable domain, filled in from reference TRBV2 and TRBJ2-2, reads EPEVTQTPSHQVTQMGQEVILRCVPISNHLYFYWYRQILGQKVEFLVSFYNNEISEKSEIFDDQFSVERPDGSNFTLKIRSTKLEDSAMYFCASKREVGELFFGEGSRLTVL.

This clonotype occurred once. A much bigger clone sits one base away, suggesting this may be a read error. V usage is TRBV12-3 or TRBV12-4 and J usage is TRBJ2-5, with 11 positions matching TRBD2. CDR3 length equals 16 residues. The V and J ends lost 3 bases and 0 bases, in that order; junction bases with no gene match: 3. The DNA of the CDR3 is TGTGCCAGCAGTTTGGGACTAGCGGTGCACCAAGAGACCCAGTACTTC. Protein sequence: CASSLGLAVHQETQYF.

The V call is TRBV7-3, the J call TRBJ2-5, with D perhaps TRBD1 (5 bases). V was shortened by 5 bases and J by 2 bases, with 12 bases between the two germline ends. Germline-derived CDR1 and CDR2 are SGHTA and FQGTGA. CDR3 size: 14 residues. Written as DNA, the CDR3 is TGTGCCAGCAGCCACCTTGGGGCACAAGAGACCCAGTACTTC. Translating it yields CASSHLGAQETQYF.

The table lists this clonotype with many counts. The chain has TRBV7-9 and TRBJ2-1; 9 bases align to TRBD2. Trimming at V came to 3 bases and at J to 9 bases, leaving 6 bases not matched to a gene. The CDR3 has 14 residues. Germline V gene data show CDR1 as SEHNR and CDR2 as FQNEAQ (reference sequence). Written as DNA, the CDR3 is TGTGCCAGCAGCTTTTCTAGCGGGACAACTGAGCAGTTCTTC. It is translated as CASSFSSGTTEQFF.

Turning to this clonotype: A single base separates this from a much larger clone, so it may be a read error. V is TRBV18 and J is TRBJ2-2; maybe TRBD2 (5 bases). Germline CDR1 is KGHSH and CDR2 is LQKENI. The CDR3 runs to 18 residues. CDR3 nucleotides: TGTTCCAGCTCACAAAAGGAGGTAGCTTACGCGAACACCGGGGAGCTGTTTTTT. Residues: CSSSQKEVAYANTGELFF.

Many counts were recorded for this clonotype. The chain links TRBV25-1 to TRBJ1-3, with a weak D call TRBD1 (6 bases). The germline gives CDR1 MGHDK, CDR2 SYGVNS. The CDR3 extends over 14 amino acids. V was shortened by 6 bases and J by 0 bases, with 9 bases between the two germline ends. The CDR3 nucleotides are TGTGCCAGCAGCCGGGACAACTCTGGAAACACCATATATTTT. The encoded protein is CASSRDNSGNTIYF.

In this sample, this clonotype turned up many times. The rearrangement uses TRBV5-1 and TRBJ2-7; D is undetermined. Germline lookup yields CDR1 SGHRS and CDR2 YFSETQ. CDR3 length equals 14 residues. The V gene lost 0 bases and the J gene lost 5 bases, with 12 bases spanning the gap. The DNA for the CDR3 is TGCGCCAGCAGCTTGGTCGACCAAAGGAACGAGCAGTACTTC. Translated: CASSLVDQRNEQYF. Filled out from reference TRBV5-1 and TRBJ2-7, the complete variable domain reads KAGVTQTPRYLIKTRGQQVTLSCSPISGHRSVSWYQQTPGQGLQFLFEYFSETQRNKGNFPGRFSGRQFSNSRSEMNVSTLELGDSALYLCASSLVDQRNEQYFGPGTRLTVT.

This clonotype was seen a few times. The gene calls are TRBV5-5 and TRBJ1-6, with 9 bases that match TRBD1. V shed 0 bases and J 10 bases; nucleotides not matched to a gene: 11. The CDR3 consists of 17 residues. Germline CDR1 is SGHKS and CDR2 is YYEKEE (reference sequence). CDR3 nucleotides: TGTGCCAGCAGCTTGGAGAGCGCGGGACAGGGAGGCTCACCCCTCCACTTT. Its translation: CASSLESAGQGGSPLHF.